This note documents a single TCR beta chain sequence. The specificity of this receptor is unknown. Per-base quality was not reported, and no clone a single base away is much larger than it. In total, roughly 710 healthy bone marrow donors made up the cohort. Cohort members were all nominally healthy when sampled, although unrecorded immune exposures were likely present. The donor was CMV seropositive and was included in the group of 250 to 300 seropositive cohort members. Each donor provided a peripheral blood sample, and peripheral blood mononuclear cells were used for TCR beta sequencing. The Qiagen DNeasy Blood Extraction Kit was used to extract genomic DNA from the blood cell samples. The germline V gene (reference sequence) provides CDR1 SEHNR and CDR2 FQNEAQ. V was cut back by 5 bases and J by 5 bases, leaving a gap of 21 bases between them. From the cysteine up to the phenylalanine, the CDR3 has a length of 16 residues. The retained sequence is limited to the CDR3, 48 bases, with the frame set at the first base.

The receptor library was made with the immunoSEQ multiplex PCR assay. The multiplex PCR relied on a mix of 60 forward primers for TCR Vbeta segments and 13 reverse primers for TCR Jbeta segments. Amplification of the CDR3 region of rearranged TCR beta genes was performed with a multiplex PCR assay on genomic DNA. The amplified TCR beta libraries were sequenced on the Illumina HiSeq System as 87-base-pair reads. Under the source paper's analysis protocol: Across the 600 to 700 repertoires, a later analysis counted about 81 million unique TCR beta chains, roughly 11 million of which were shared by at least two donors. To remove PCR and sequencing errors, raw reads were error-corrected and collapsed into unique sequences using a nearest-neighbor algorithm that merged closely related sequences. Alignment of CDR3 sequences to IMGT reference sequences was used to assign V, D and J gene segments. For a sequence to be retained, at least a six-nucleotide match to both a V gene segment and a J gene segment was required. A rearrangement was called productive if the CDR3 had no stop codons and remained in frame with V and J, and every other rearrangement was called non-productive. CDR3 was defined by IMGT convention, running from the second conserved V-encoded cysteine to the conserved J-encoded phenylalanine. The earlier analysis of some 540 of the donors excluded any sequence lacking an unambiguous match to a single V gene segment. An earlier analysis of some 500 of the donors classified V segments as functional when productive rearrangements were above 56.7% and as segregating when the standard deviation between donors was above 5%. A statistical classification framework was built for diagnosing cytomegalovirus status from the catalog of TCR beta chain sequences. In a later analysis, V and J genes were assigned by comparing TCR nucleotide sequences against IMGT/GENE-DB human TR gene sequences. The TCRdist pipeline was used in a later analysis to assign CDR3 sequences and most-parsimonious VDJ recombination scenarios. In a later analysis, every TCR beta chain was defined by the combination of its CDR3 amino acid sequence and its V-gene family, and reads without a unique V-gene family were dropped. As a way to deal with suspected cross-contamination and a sequencing artifact, a later analysis dropped 500 to 700 nucleotide sequences that were highly shared and had low generation probability. In a later analysis, a clonal expansion index was calculated for each public chain from normalized within-repertoire ranks of inferred template counts. In a later analysis, generation probabilities were computed with a VDJ recombination model fitted to out-of-frame rearrangements, and the resulting probabilities were checked against IGoR. Hypergeometric tests were used in a later analysis to score TCR-TCR, TCR-HLA and TCR-CMV co-occurrence, with a repertoire-size bias correction applied to the TCR pairs. False discovery rates were estimated in a later analysis by permuting HLA or CMV assignments 20 times. In a later analysis, co-occurring TCRs were grouped using DBSCAN, and TCRdist sequence similarity was added for clustering within HLA-allele-positive subsets. Repertoires with fewer than 30,000 or more than 120,000 public chains, plus five repertoires with anomalous nucleotide sharing, were excluded from co-occurrence clustering. The source is immuneACCESS, and TCRdb retained only in-frame sequences with V and J called. Part of the clones is not carried over; for the studies checked, unresolved V genes explain less than half of this, and the remainder is unexplained. That table is the source of V, J and clone size, and D and trimming were worked out from the DNA. This sample is represented by approximately 160,000 clones; roughly 77% of them were singletons. The top ten clones comprise 1% of the sample.

The sample belongs to a study of cytomegalovirus exposure and HLA in healthy donors (dated by TCRdb to 2016 to 2017). Regarding the research as a whole: In an earlier analysis of roughly 590 of the donors, approximately 260 Gb of sequence data and 117 million unique TCR beta sequences from about 190 million T cells were reported. Because of strong linkage in the cohort, roughly five DR-DQ haplotypes were treated as single units for association and clustering. The later analysis used no new phenotypic data to find candidate immune exposures, relying instead on TCR beta sequences and their occurrence across donors. The study used immunosequencing to profile the T cell repertoires of 666 subjects and linked those repertoires to cytomegalovirus serostatus. In a later genetic analysis, genome-wide SNP genotypes for about 55% of the roughly 700 donors were used, and that subset was treated as a discovery cohort. The study aimed to test whether cataloging public T cell receptors could reveal signatures of past pathogen exposure. Donor age, sex, ethnicity and CMV serostatus were compiled together with the repertoire data. About 300 gigabases of sequencing data and 78 million or so unique TCR sequences were included in an early release covering over 600 HLA-typed donors. High-throughput TCR immunosequencing, statistical association of individual TCRs with disease status, and machine learning were combined to predict cytomegalovirus infection status. A separate validation cohort of some 130 different subjects was used in addition to the roughly 700-subject first cohort. In an earlier analysis of over 550 of the donors, high-throughput TCR beta sequencing was used to judge whether each TCR beta V gene segment behaved as functional or pseudogenic. On average, around 240,000 unique TCR beta nucleotide sequences were sequenced per donor among 300 to 500 genotyped donors of the cohort, with 15% to 20% of those sequences being non-productive. Among the roughly 400 genotyped donors, approximately 77% belonged to the genetic ancestry cluster associated with self-reported Caucasian donors. A later analysis re-analyzed previously published TCR beta repertoires from 650 to 800 donors and added high-resolution HLA genotyping to study TCR occurrence patterns. Every discovery cohort repertoire had been produced on one sequencing platform. The number of donors typed differed by locus, with roughly 620-630 for A, B, C, DRB1 and DQB1, roughly 520 for DQA1, 600 to 610 for DPA1, and some 440 for DPB1. HLA typing covered class I and class II loci at four-digit resolution. General study outcomes and caveats: The only immune exposure information available for the cohort was CMV serostatus. The sequencing pipeline was judged likely to have produced a cluster of highly shared sequence variants as a technical artifact. Some IMGT-functional V segments, including TRBV6-2 and TRBV6-3, could not be distinguished by the 87-base-pair reads and were therefore excluded. V-gene and J-gene trimming of TCR beta chains was associated with a missense DCLRE1C variant in a later genetic analysis, and the association was replicated in an independent cohort. The classifier was reported to diagnose cytomegalovirus status with high specificity and sensitivity in both the original and validation cohorts. In vitro tests confirmed that three of the cytomegalovirus-associated TCR beta chains recognize cytomegalovirus antigens. Compared with the approximately 720-donor mean, donors in an Asian-associated ancestry cluster had fewer N-insertions in productive TCRs, according to a later genetic analysis. In a later analysis, several top co-occurrence clusters were reported to appear linked to parvovirus B19, influenza, CMV and Epstein-Barr virus. Most TCR sequences were seen in very few donors, while some public TCRs were found in many individuals. A later analysis associated 15,000 to 20,000 TCR beta sequences with specific HLA alleles at a false discovery rate of 0.05. The authors suggested that the approach could potentially be extended to other disease states and immunological phenotypes. Presence/absence analyses assumed roughly uniform sequencing depth across donors, an assumption that may not hold. A later analysis found that TCR association rates varied across HLA loci, with DRB1 alleles showing the most associated TCRs and HLA-C alleles the fewest. Most CMV-associated TCR beta chains appeared to be HLA-restricted in a later analysis, and the HLA associations seemed to be driven largely by CMV exposure. Because counts were too low, 15 or so rarely observed V segments, including chromosome 9 orphons, were excluded from the earlier analysis of fewer than 650 of the donors. A further reported finding was that TCR beta sequences accurately predicted the HLA-A and HLA-B alleles for most subjects in the first cohort. Linkage disequilibrium might explain the correlated functional status among segregating V segments, but an unknown experimental factor could not be excluded. The study gave a list of roughly 150 TCR beta chains associated with cytomegalovirus. Only TCR beta chains were sequenced in this cohort, and the absence of alpha or paired-chain data limited detectable features. In an earlier analysis of fewer than 700 of the donors, most TCR beta V segments appeared in productive rearrangements about 90% or about 30% of the time, broadly matching IMGT annotations. In a later analysis, HLA-associated TCR beta chains were found to be more clonally expanded and to have lower generation probabilities than equally common non-associated chains. When HLA alleles, especially DR and DQ, strongly co-occurred, TCR associations were difficult to assign to individual alleles. Because HLA typing was missing for some donors at each locus, association tests included only the typed subset.

Material for sequencing was PBMCs. The receptor was isolated from a woman aged 45-65 years in good health and CMV-seropositive. The chain couples TRBV7-9 to TRBJ2-5, with TRBD1 perhaps the D gene, on 7 matching bases. The DNA reads TGTGCCAGCAGCCGAGGGACTGACAGGGTCGGCGAGACCCAGTACTTC. Its protein is CASSRGTDRVGETQYF. Reference TRBV7-9 and TRBJ2-5 proteins supply the regions before and after the CDR3; the full variable domain is: DTGVSQNPRHKITKRGQNVTFRCDPISEHNRLYWYRQTLGQGPEFLTYFQNEAQLEKSRLLSDRFSAERPKGSFSTLEIQRTEQGDSAMYLCASSRGTDRVGETQYFGPGTRLLVL.